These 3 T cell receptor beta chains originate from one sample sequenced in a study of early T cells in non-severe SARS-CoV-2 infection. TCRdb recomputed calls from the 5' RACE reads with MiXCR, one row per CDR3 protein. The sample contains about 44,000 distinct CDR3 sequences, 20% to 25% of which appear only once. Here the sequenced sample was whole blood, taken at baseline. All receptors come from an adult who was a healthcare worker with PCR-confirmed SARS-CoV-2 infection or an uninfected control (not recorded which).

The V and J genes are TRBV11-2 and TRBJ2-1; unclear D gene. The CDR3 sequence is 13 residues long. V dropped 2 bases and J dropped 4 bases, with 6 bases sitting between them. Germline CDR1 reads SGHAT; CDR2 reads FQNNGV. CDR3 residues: CASSLMLYNEQFF. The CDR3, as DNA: TGTGCCAGCAGCTTAATGCTGTACAATGAGCAGTTCTTC.

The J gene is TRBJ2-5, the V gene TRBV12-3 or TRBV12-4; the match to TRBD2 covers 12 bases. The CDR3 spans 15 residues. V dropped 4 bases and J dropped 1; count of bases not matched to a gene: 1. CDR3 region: CASSSTSGGQETQYF. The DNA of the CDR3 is TGTGCCAGCAGTTCGACTAGCGGGGGCCAAGAGACCCAGTACTTC.

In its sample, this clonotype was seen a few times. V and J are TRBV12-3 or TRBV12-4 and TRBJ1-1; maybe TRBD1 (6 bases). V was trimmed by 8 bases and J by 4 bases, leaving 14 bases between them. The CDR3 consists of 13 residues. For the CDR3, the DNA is TGTGCCAGCCAAGTAGGGGGAATCACTGAAGCTTTCTTT. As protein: CASQVGGITEAFF.